This TCR beta chain appears in the sequencing data of a study of T cell responses to AZD1222 COVID-19 vaccine. The CDR3 loop spans 14 amino acids. The germline gives CDR1 ENHRY, CDR2 SYGVKD. Trimming took 4 bases from V and 5 from J, leaving 14 bases between them. The repertoire was sequenced with immunoSEQ multiplex PCR; TCRdb's copy has only in-frame clones and lacks some. The top ten hold around 3% of the sample, which has tens of thousands of clones, roughly nine tenths seen once. The TCR sequence derives from an adult in good health. The sample here was peripheral blood, taken on day 0 of AZD1222 vaccination. The V call is TRBV10-3, the J call TRBJ2-5, with D perhaps TRBD1 (7 bases). The DNA for the CDR3 is TGTGCCATCAGTGCTCAGGGGGACTCGGAGACCCAGTACTTC. Translated: CAISAQGDSETQYF.